The T cell receptor (beta chain) under discussion was sequenced for a study of radiotherapy plus CTLA-4 blockade in lung cancer. About the study: In 18% of patients, objective responses were seen; approximately 30% had disease control.

Sequencing used immunoSEQ multiplex PCR; TCRdb keeps in-frame clones, though not all of them. The sample holds approximately 28,000 clones; roughly 83% are singletons and the top ten take around 15%. About this clone itself: Its cognate antigen is unknown.

Study-level results: Dynamics of early blood T cell clones, together with interferon-beta, were reportedly the best predictors of response. Blood-borne expansion of tumor-derived TCR clones followed radiotherapy plus ipilimumab.

Ipilimumab CTLA-4 blockade and focal radiation were given to patients with chemo-refractory metastatic non-small-cell lung cancer. V lost 7 bases to trimming and J lost 2 bases, with 8 bases between them. In germline, CDR1 is SGHTA, CDR2 FQGNSA. There are 13 residues in the CDR3. The chain couples TRBV7-2 to TRBJ2-2; D call uncertain. The sample here was peripheral blood, taken from a patient treated with radiotherapy plus ipilimumab. The receptor's source is a human donor with non-small cell lung cancer that progressed on radiotherapy plus ipilimumab. In DNA form, the CDR3 reads TGTGCCAGCACCCCCAGAAACACCGGGGAGCTGTTTTTT. This gives the protein CASTPRNTGELFF.